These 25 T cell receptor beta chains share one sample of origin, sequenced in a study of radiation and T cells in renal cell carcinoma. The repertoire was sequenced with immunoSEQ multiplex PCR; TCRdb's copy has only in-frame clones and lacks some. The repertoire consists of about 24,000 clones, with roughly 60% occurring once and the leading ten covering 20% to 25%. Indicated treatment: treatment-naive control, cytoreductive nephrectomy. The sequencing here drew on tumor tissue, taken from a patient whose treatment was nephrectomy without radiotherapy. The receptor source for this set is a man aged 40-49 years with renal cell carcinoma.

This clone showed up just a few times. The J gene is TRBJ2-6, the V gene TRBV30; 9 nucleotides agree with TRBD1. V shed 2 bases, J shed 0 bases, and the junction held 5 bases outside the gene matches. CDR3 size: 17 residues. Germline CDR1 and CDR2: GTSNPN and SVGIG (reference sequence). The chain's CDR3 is CAWSRDRVRSGANVLTF. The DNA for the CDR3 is TGTGCCTGGAGTCGGGACAGGGTACGCTCTGGGGCCAACGTCCTGACTTTC. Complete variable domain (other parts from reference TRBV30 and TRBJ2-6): SQTIHQWPATLVQPVGSPLSLECTVEGTSNPNLYWYRQAAGRGLQLLFYSVGIGQISSEVPQNLSASRPQDRQFILSSKKLLLSDSGFYLCAWSRDRVRSGANVLTFGAGSRLTVL.

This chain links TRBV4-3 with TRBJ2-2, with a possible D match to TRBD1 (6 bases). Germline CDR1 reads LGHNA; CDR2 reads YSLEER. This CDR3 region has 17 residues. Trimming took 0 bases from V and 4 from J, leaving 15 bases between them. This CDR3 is CASSQDRAGAITGELFF. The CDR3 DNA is TGCGCCAGCAGCCAAGATAGGGCAGGGGCTATCACCGGGGAGCTGTTTTTT.

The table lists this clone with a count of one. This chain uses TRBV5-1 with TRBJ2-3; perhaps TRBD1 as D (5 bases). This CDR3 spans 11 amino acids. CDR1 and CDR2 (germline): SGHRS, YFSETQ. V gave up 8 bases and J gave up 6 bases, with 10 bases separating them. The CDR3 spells CASHQGDTQYF. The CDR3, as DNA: TGCGCCAGTCACCAGGGTGATACGCAGTATTTT.

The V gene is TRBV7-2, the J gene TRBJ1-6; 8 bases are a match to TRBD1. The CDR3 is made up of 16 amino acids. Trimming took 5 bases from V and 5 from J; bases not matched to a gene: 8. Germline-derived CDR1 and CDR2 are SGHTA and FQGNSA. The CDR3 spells CASSAQGAGNNSPLHF. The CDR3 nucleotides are TGTGCCAGCAGCGCCCAGGGGGCTGGGAATAATTCACCCCTCCACTTT.

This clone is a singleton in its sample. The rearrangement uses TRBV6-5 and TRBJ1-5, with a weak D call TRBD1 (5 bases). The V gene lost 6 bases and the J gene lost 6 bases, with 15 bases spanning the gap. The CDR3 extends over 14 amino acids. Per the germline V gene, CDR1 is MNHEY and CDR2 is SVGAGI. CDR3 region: CASSRRRGAQPQHF. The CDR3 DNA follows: TGTGCCAGCAGCCGGAGGAGGGGAGCTCAGCCCCAGCATTTT.

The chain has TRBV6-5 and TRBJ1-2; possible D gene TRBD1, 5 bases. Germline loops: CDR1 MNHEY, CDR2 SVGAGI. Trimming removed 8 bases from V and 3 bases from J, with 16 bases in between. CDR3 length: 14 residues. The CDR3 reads CASSRGGTDYGYTF. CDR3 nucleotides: TGTGCCAGCTCCCGCGGGGGGACGGACTATGGCTACACCTTC.

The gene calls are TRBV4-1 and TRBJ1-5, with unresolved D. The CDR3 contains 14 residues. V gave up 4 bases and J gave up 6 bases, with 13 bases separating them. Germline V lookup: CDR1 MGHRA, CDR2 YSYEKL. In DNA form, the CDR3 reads TGCGCCAGCAGCCTTACGAAGGGTAGTCAGCCCCAGCATTTT. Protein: CASSLTKGSQPQHF.

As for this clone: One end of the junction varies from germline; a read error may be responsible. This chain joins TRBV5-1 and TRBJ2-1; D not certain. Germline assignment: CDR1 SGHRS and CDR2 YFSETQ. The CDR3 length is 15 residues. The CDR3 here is CASSSTSSSHNEQFF. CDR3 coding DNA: TGCGCCAGCAGCTCCACTTCGTCCTCCCACAATGAGCAGTTCTTC.

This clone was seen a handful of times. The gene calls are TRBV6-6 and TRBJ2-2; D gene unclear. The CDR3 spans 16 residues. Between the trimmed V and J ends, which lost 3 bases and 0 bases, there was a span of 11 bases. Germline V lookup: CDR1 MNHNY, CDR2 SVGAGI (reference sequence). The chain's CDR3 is CASSYAAGANTGELFF. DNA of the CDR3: TGTGCCAGCAGTTATGCCGCTGGGGCGAACACCGGGGAGCTGTTTTTT.

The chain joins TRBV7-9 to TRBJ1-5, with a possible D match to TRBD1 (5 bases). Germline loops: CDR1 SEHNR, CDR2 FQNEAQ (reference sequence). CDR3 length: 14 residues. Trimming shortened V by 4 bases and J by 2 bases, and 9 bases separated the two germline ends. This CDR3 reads CASSSGSGNQPQHF. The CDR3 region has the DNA TGTGCCAGCAGCTCAGGGTCCGGCAATCAGCCCCAGCATTTT.

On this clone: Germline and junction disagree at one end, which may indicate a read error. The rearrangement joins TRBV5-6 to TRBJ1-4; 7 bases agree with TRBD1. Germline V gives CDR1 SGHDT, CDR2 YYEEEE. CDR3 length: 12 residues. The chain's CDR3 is CASSPGPGQALF. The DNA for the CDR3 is TGTGCCAGCAGCCCCGGACCCGGACAGGCCCTTTTT.

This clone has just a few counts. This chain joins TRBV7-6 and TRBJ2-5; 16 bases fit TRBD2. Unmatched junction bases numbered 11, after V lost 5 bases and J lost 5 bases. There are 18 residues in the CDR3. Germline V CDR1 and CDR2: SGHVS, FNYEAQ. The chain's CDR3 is CASSTRGTSGGAGETQYF. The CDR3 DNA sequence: TGTGCCAGCAGCACCCGCGGGACTAGCGGGGGGGCCGGGGAGACCCAGTACTTC.

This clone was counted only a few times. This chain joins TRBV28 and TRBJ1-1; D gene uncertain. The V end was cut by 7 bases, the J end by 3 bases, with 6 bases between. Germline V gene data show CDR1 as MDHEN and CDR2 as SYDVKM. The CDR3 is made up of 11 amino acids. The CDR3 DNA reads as TGTGCCAGCAAAAGCTACACTGAAGCTTTCTTT. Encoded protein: CASKSYTEAFF.

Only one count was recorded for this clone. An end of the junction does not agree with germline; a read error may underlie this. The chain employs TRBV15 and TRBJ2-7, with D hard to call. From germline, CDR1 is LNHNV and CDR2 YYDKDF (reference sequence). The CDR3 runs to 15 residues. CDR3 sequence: CAASREGQNSYEQYF. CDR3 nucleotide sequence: TGTGCCGCCAGCAGAGAAGGGCAGAACTCCTACGAGCAGTACTTC.

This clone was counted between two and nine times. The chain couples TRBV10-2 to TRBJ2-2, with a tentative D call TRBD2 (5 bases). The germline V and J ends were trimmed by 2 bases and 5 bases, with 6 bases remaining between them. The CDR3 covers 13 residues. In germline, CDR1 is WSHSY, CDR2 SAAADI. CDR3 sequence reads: CASSERETGELFF. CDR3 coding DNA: TGCGCCAGCAGTGAGAGGGAGACCGGGGAGCTGTTTTTT.

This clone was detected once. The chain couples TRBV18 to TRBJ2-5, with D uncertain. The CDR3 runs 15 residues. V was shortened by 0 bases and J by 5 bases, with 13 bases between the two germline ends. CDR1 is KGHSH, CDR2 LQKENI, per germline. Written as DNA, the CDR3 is TGTGCCAGCTCACCACCGGTGCCGGTGGGGGAGACCCAGTACTTC. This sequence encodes CASSPPVPVGETQYF.

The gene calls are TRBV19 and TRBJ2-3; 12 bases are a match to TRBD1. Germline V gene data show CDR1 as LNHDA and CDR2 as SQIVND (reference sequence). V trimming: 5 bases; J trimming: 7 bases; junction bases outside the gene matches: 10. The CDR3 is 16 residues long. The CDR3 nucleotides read TGTGCCAGTAGTTCCGGGACAGGGGGCAAAAGTCATACGCAGTATTTT. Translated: CASSSGTGGKSHTQYF.

The CDR3 here is CASSADRGRTDTQYF. DNA of the CDR3: TGTGCCAGTAGTGCCGACAGGGGGCGGACAGATACGCAGTATTTT. The rearrangement joins TRBV19 to TRBJ2-3, with TRBD1 matching over 10 bases. The CDR3 totals 15 residues. Germline V gene sequence: CDR1 LNHDA, CDR2 SQIVND (reference sequence). J was trimmed by 3 bases and V by 5 bases; bases with no gene match: 5.

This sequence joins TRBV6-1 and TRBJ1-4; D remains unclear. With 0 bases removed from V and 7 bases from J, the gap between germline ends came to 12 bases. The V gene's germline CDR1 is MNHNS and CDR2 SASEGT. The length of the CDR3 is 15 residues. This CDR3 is CASSEAYGFGEKLFF. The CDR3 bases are TGTGCCAGCAGTGAAGCGTACGGATTCGGTGAAAAACTGTTTTTT.

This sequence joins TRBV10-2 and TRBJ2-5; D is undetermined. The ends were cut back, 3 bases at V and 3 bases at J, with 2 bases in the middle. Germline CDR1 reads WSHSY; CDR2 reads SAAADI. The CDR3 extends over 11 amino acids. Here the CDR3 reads CASSDKETQYF. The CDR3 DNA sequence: TGCGCCAGCAGTGATAAAGAGACCCAGTACTTC.

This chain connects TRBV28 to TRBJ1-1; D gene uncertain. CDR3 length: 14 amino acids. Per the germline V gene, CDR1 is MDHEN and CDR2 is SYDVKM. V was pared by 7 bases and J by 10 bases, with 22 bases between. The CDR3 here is CASTYPGNGYAAFF. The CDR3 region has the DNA TGTGCCAGCACCTATCCGGGGAATGGCTACGCAGCTTTCTTT.

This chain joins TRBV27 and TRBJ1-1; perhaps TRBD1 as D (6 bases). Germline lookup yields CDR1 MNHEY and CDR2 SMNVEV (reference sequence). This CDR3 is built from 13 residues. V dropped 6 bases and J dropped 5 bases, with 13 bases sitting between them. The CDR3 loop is CASRGTGQTEAFF. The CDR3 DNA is TGTGCCAGCAGGGGAACAGGGCAAACTGAAGCTTTCTTT.

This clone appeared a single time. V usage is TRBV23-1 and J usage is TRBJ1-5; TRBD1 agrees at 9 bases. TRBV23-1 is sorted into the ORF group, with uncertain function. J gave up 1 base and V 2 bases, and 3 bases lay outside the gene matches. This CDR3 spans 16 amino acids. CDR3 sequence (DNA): TGCGCCAGCAGTCAAATCGGGACAGGGAGCAATCAGCCCCAGCATTTT. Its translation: CASSQIGTGSNQPQHF.

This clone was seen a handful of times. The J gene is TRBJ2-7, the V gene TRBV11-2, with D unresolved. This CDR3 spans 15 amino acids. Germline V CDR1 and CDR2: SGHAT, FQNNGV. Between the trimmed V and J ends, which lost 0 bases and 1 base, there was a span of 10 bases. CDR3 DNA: TGTGCCAGCAGCTTAGAGATTCCAAGTTCCTACGAGCAGTACGTC. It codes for CASSLEIPSSYEQYV.

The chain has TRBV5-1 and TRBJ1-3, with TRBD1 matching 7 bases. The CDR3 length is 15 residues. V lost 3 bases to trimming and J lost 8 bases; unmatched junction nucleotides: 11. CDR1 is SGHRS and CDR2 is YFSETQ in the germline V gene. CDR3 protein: CASSSAAGGMDTIYF. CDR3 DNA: TGCGCCAGCAGCTCCGCCGCAGGGGGTATGGACACCATATATTTT.